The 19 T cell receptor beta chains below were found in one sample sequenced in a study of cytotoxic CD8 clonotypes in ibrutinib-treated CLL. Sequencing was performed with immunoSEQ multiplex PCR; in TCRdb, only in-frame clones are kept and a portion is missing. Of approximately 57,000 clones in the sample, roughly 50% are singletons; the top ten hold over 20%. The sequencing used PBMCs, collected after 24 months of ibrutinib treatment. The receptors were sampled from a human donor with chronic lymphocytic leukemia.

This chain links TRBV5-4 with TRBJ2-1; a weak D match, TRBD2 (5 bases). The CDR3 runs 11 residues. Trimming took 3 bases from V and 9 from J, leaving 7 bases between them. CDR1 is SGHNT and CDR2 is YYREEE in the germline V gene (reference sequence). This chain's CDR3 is CASSSGIEQFF. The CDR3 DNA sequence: TGTGCCAGCAGCTCGGGGATTGAGCAGTTCTTC.

CDR3 sequence reads: CASSLVGPSSYEQYF. The CDR3 DNA follows: TGTGCCAGCAGCTTAGTGGGGCCTAGCTCCTACGAGCAGTACTTC. V gene TRBV7-2 combines with J gene TRBJ2-7; TRBD1 is a possible D gene (5 bases). V was shortened by 1 base and J by 0 bases, with 10 bases between the two germline ends. The CDR3 spans 15 residues. Germline V gene data show CDR1 as SGHTA and CDR2 as FQGNSA.

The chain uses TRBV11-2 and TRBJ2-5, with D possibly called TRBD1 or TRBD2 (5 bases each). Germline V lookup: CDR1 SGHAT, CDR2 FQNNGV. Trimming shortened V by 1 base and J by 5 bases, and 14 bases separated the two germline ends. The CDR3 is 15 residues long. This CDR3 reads CASSLVGATRETQYF. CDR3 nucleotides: TGTGCCAGCAGCTTAGTCGGGGCGACCCGTGAGACCCAGTACTTC.

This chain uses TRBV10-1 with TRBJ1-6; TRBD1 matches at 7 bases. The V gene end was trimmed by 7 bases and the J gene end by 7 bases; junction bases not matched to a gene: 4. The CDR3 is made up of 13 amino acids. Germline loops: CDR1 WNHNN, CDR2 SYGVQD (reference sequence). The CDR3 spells CASKAGQNSPLHF. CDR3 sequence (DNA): TGCGCCAGCAAGGCGGGACAGAATTCACCCCTCCACTTT.

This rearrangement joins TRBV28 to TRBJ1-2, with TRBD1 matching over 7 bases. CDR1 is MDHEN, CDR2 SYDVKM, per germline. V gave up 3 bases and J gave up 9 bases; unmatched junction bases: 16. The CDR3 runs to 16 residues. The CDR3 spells CASSLGQGGYRWSYTF. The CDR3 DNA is TGTGCCAGCAGTTTGGGGCAGGGGGGATATAGATGGAGCTACACCTTC.

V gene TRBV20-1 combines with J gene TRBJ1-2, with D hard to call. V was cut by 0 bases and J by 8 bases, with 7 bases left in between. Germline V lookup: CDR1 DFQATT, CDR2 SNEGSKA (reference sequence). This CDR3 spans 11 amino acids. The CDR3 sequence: CSAREDRGYTF. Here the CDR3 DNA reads TGCAGTGCTAGAGAGGACCGAGGCTACACCTTC.

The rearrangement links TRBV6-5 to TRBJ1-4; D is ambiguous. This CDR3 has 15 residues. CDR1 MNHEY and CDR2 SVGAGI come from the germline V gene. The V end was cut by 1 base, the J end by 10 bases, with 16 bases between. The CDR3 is CASSYFPSGIGKLFF. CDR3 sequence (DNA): TGTGCCAGCAGTTACTTCCCATCGGGGATTGGAAAACTGTTTTTT.

CDR3 sequence: CASNTPGQGPGNEKLFF. The CDR3 DNA follows: TGTGCCAGCAATACCCCGGGACAGGGGCCGGGGAATGAAAAACTGTTTTTT. The gene calls are TRBV28 and TRBJ1-4, with 10 bases lining up with TRBD1. V lost 7 bases and J lost 5; bases outside the gene matches: 13. The germline V gene encodes CDR1 MDHEN and CDR2 SYDVKM. This CDR3 region has 17 residues.

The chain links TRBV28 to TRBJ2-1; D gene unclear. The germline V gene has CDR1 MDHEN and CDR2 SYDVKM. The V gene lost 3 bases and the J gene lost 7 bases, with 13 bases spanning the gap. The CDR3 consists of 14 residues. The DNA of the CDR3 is TGTGCCAGCAGTTTCTCCCCCGCTCGAAATGAGCAGTTCTTC. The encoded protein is CASSFSPARNEQFF.

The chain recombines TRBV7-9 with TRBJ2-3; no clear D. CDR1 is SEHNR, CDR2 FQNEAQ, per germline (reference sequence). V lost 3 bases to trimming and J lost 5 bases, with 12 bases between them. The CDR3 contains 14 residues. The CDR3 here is CASSFSTTGDTQYF. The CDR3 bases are TGTGCCAGCAGCTTCTCAACCACCGGAGATACGCAGTATTTT.

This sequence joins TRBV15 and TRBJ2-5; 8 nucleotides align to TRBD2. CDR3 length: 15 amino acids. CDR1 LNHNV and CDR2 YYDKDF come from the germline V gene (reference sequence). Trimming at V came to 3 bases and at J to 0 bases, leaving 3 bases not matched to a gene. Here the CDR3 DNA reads TGTGCCACCAGCAGCTTAGCGGGGAACCAAGAGACCCAGTACTTC. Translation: CATSSLAGNQETQYF.

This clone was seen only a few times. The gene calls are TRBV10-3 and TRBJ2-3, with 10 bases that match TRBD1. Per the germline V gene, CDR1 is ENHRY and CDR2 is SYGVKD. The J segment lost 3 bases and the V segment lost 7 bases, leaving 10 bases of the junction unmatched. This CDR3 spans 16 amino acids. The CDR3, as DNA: TGTGCCATCACAGGGACAGGGGACGTTGGGACAGATACGCAGTATTTT. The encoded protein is CAITGTGDVGTDTQYF.

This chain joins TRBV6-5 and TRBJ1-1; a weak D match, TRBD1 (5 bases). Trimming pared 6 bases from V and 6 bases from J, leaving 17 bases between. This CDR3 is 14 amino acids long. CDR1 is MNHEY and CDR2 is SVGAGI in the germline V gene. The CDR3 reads CASRLAQGWAEAFF. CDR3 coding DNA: TGTGCCAGCAGACTGGCCCAGGGATGGGCTGAAGCTTTCTTT.

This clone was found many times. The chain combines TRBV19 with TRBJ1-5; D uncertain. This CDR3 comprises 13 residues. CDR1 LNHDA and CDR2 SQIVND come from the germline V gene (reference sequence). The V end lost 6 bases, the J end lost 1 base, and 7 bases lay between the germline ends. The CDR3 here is CASRRRSNQPQHF. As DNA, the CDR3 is TGTGCCAGTAGGCGGCGGAGCAATCAGCCCCAGCATTTT.

The DNA for the CDR3 is TGCGCCAGCTCAGCCGGAGAAACTGGGATCTACGAGCAGTACTTC. Amino acids: CASSAGETGIYEQYF. The rearrangement uses TRBV4-1 and TRBJ2-7; no firm D call. CDR1 is MGHRA and CDR2 is YSYEKL in the germline V gene. The CDR3 is 15 amino acids. The ends were cut back, 8 bases at V and 3 bases at J, with 20 bases in the middle.

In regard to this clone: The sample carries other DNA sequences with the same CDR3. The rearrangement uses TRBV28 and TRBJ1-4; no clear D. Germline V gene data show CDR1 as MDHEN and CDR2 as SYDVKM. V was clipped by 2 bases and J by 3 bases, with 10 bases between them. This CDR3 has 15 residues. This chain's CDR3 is CASSLGGLSNEKLFF. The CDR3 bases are TGTGCCAGCAGTTTAGGAGGGCTGTCTAATGAAAAACTGTTTTTT.

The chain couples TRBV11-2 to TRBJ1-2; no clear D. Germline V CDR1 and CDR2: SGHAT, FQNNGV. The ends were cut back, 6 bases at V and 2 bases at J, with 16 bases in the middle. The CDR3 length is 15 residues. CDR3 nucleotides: TGTGCCAGCAGGTCTCGTTTGCCTGGGAACTATGGCTACACCTTC. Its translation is CASRSRLPGNYGYTF.

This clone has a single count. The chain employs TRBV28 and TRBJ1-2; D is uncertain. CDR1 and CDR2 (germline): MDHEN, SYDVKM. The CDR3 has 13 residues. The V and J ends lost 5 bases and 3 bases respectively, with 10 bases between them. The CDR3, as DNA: TGTGCCAGCAGTGAGCTCGCAGACTATGGCTACACCTTC. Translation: CASSELADYGYTF.

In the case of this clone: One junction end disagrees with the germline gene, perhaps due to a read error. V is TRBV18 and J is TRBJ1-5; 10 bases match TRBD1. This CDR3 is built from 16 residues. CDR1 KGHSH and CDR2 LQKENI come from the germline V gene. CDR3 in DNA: TGTGCCAGCTCTCACTCCCCGGACAGGGGGAAATCAGCCCCAGCATTT. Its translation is CASSHSPDRGKSAPAF.